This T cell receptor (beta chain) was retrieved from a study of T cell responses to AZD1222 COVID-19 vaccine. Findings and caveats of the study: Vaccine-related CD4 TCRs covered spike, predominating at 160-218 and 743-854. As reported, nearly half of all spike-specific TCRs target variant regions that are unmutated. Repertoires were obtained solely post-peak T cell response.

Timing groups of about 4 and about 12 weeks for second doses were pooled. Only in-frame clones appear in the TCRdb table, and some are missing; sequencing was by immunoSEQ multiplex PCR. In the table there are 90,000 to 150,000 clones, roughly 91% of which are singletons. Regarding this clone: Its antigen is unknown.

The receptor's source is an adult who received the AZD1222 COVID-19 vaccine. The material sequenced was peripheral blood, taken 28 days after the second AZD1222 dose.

Here the CDR3 DNA reads TGTGCCAGCAGCTTAACTGGCGGAGCCTACGAGCAGTACTTC. Translation gives CASSLTGGAYEQYF. The chain has TRBV11-3 and TRBJ2-7; the D is unclear. Between the trimmed V and J ends, which lost 2 bases and 2 bases, there was a span of 10 bases. CDR1 and CDR2 from the germline V gene are SGHNT and YENEEA. The CDR3 sequence is 14 residues long.